The 2 T cell receptor beta chains listed next were all sequenced from one sample in a study of control samples from healthy donors and cancer patients. TCRdb's table, derived via immunoSEQ multiplex PCR, lists solely in-frame clones and lacks some. The table shows approximately 230,000 clones, with roughly four fifths occurring only once. Sequencing was carried out using PBMCs. The receptors were gathered from a woman aged 55-70 years with lung cancer.

In its sample, this clone was seen once. The CDR3 DNA reads TGCGCCAGCAGCTCGGGACGAGATACGCAGTATTTT. Its translation is CASSSGRDTQYF. The J gene is TRBJ2-3, the V gene TRBV5-1; D tentatively reads TRBD1 or TRBD2 (5 bases each). The V gene lost 3 bases and the J gene lost 5 bases, with 7 bases spanning the gap. The CDR3 is 12 residues long. CDR1 is SGHRS, CDR2 YFSETQ, per germline.

This sequence joins TRBV18 and TRBJ1-1; 7 bases map to TRBD1. The CDR3 is made up of 16 amino acids. Germline CDR1 and CDR2: KGHSH and LQKENI. V gave up 0 bases and J gave up 0 bases; unmatched junction bases: 4. CDR3: CASSPPGQQMNTEAFF. CDR3 bases: TGTGCCAGCTCACCACCGGGACAGCAAATGAACACTGAAGCTTTCTTT.